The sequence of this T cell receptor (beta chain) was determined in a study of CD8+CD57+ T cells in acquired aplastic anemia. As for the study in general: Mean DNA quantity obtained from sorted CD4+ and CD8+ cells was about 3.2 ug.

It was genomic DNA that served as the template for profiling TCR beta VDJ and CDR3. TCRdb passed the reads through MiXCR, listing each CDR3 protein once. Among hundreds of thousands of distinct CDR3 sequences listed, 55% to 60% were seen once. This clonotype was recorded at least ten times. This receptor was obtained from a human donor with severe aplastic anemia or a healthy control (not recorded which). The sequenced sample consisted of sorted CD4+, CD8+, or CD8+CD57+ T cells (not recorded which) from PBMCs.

DNA for the CDR3: TGTGCCAGCAGTACCGTAGCGGGTCGATCTTACAATGAGCAGTTCTTC. This codes for CASSTVAGRSYNEQFF. The J gene is TRBJ2-1, the V gene TRBV6-6, with TRBD2 matching over 7 bases. The CDR3 length is 16 residues. Germline CDR1 and CDR2: MNHNY and SVGAGI (reference sequence). Trimming cost V 5 bases and J 4 bases; bases outside gene matches: 11.